This T cell receptor beta chain originates from a study of T cell repertoires in cytomegalovirus infection. The wider study: A matching HLA type, together with CMV infection, was signaled by public TCR beta signatures. Study results and caveats: Cumulative frequency (of public TCR beta family members) identified carriers of CMV plus the relevant HLA. HLA-C-restricted CMV clonotypes gave the most frequent clonotype in two of eight donors.

TCRdb re-called the reads through MiXCR, storing one row per CDR3 protein. The sample records some 300,000 distinct CDR3 sequences, roughly 15% being singletons. As regards this clonotype: As yet, its antigen is unknown.

The CDR3 runs 16 residues. Between the trimmed V and J ends, which lost 0 bases and 4 bases, there was a span of 15 bases. The germline V gene has CDR1 ENHRY and CDR2 SYGVKD. The V call is TRBV10-3, the J call TRBJ1-2, with unresolved D. The sequencing sample was made of PBMCs. The source is a human donor in good health (CMV status not recorded). Some clones in this sample may be carry-over from other donors' samples. The chain's CDR3 is CAISESTQSLGYGYTF. The DNA for the CDR3 is TGTGCCATCAGTGAGTCAACACAGAGCTTGGGCTATGGCTACACCTTC.